This T cell receptor (beta chain) was identified in a study of blood T cell repertoires in COVID-19. The CDR3 totals 12 residues. Trimming left V 6 bases short and J 2 bases short, with 5 bases between. Germline V gives CDR1 SEHNR, CDR2 FQNEAQ (reference sequence). Sequencing used immunoSEQ multiplex PCR; TCRdb keeps in-frame clones, though not all of them. The sample lists 250,000 to 300,000 clones; roughly 77% were seen once. The chain combines TRBV7-9 with TRBJ1-5; D remains ambiguous. Sample: peripheral blood. This TCR derives from an elderly woman with acute or convalescent COVID-19. As DNA, the CDR3 is TGTGCCAGCAGTTCAGGCAATCAGCCCCAGCATTTT. This gives the protein CASSSGNQPQHF.